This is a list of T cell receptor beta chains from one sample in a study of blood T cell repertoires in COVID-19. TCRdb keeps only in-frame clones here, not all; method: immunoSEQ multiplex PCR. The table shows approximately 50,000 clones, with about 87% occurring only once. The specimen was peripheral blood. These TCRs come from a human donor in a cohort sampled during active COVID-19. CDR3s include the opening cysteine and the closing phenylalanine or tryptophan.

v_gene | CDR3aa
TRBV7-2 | CASSSGGARGSPLHF
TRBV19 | CASSLGTGSYNEQFF
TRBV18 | CASSPSLTGDGYGYTF
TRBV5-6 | CASTPGGRNQPQHF
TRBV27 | CASSTGQPYGYTF
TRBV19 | CASTGENSPLHF
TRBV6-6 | CASSLTRGGSPLHF
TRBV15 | CATSRDIATGATGYTF
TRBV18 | CASSPPGQGLDTQYF
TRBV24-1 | CATSDRTGKQFF
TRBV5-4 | CASSFSARRGDKVGETQYF
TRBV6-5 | CASIKLYEQYF
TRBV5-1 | CASSLGQGSTNEQFF
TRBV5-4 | CASRPGTGNTGELFF
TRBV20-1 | CSASTGGYHNQPQHF
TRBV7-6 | CASSPGTEPYSNQPQHF
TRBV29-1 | CSVIGQPEEQYF
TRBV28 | CASRSSARGWEKLFF
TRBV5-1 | CASRRAGVESDTQYF
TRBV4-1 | CASSQGGTGLGTDTQYF
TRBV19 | CASSITGDFAGELFF
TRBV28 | CASMRNRGPTNEKLFF
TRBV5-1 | CASSFGGGGDEQFF
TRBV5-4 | CASRTGTANSPLHF
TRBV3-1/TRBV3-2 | CASSLLGRESHQETQYF
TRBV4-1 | CASSGVANYGYTF
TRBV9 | CASSVGLAGPEVYREQYF
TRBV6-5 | CASRPPGGSYNEQFF
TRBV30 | CAWSVLLAGGHIEQFF
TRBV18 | CASSPGGPYNEQFF
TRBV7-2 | CASSSSQVPSYEQYF
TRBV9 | CASSASTGLPETQYF
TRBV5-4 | CASSFVLRENTGELFF
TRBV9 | CASSVKRLAPNTGELFF
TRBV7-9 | CASSPSENSGNTIYF
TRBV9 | CASSGGSLVPYF
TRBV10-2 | CASRESQGIGNSPLHF
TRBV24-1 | CATERQGTQYF
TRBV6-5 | CASSTGLQNQPQHF
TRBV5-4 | CASSFRDKDAKLFF
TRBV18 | CASSSFQGRGETQYF
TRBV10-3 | CAISESIGTAYGYTF
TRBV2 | CASSANRGSGELFF
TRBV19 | CASNSFDEKLFF
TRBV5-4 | CASSWTSGSTDTQYF
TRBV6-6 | CASSYSEQGAGSQHF
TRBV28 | CASASEGAGNQPQHF
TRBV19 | CASKWQISGANVLTF
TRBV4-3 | CASSQDQGQQDGYTF
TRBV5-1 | CASSLGIPSGLYNEQFF
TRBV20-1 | CSASRDRQDGYTF
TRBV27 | CASSPLDRSEKLFF
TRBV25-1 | CASSASLREWTDTQYF
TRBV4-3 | CASSQDLAGWGLYGYTF
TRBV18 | CASSPGSRGSTDTQYF
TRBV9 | CASSARGALMNTEAFF
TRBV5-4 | CASSSSLTGSGEAFF